This T cell receptor beta chain was retrieved from a study of regulatory T cells in long-lasting Graves disease. Arm-PCR with iRepertoire HTBI primers amplified the CDR3 regions for these TCR beta libraries. Using its own MiXCR run on the multiplex PCR reads, TCRdb lists one record per CDR3 protein. Of about 210,000 distinct CDR3 sequences in the sample, roughly a fifth were seen once. This clonotype was observed at least ten times. As for time point: newly diagnosed GD, antithyroid drugs for less than 3 months. From RNA extracted from PBMCs, the TCR library was made. The sample was also reused in another study, on T cells in Graves' hyperthyroidism and ophthalmopathy. According to that study: Patients aged 18 to 65 had newly diagnosed hyperthyroidism lasting under 2 months.

Sequences were derived from peripheral blood mononuclear cells (PBMCs), sampled at new diagnosis, from a patient treated with antithyroid drugs. The TCR was taken from a woman in her 30s with Graves disease.

The chain's CDR3 is CASSLTTSGDGQFF. CDR3 DNA: TGTGCCAGCAGCCTAACAACTAGCGGGGATGGGCAGTTCTTC. The rearrangement links TRBV11-2 to TRBJ2-1; 10 bases are shared with TRBD2. Germline loops: CDR1 SGHAT, CDR2 FQNNGV. This CDR3 is 14 amino acids long. The trim removed 5 bases at V and 12 bases at J, leaving 10 bases unmatched. Full variable domain (remainder filled in from reference TRBV11-2 and TRBJ2-1): EAGVAQSPRYKIIEKRQSVAFWCNPISGHATLYWYQQILGQGPKLLIQFQNNGVVDDSQLPKDRFSAERLKGVDSTLKIQPAKLEDSAVYLCASSLTTSGDGQFFGPGTRLTVL.